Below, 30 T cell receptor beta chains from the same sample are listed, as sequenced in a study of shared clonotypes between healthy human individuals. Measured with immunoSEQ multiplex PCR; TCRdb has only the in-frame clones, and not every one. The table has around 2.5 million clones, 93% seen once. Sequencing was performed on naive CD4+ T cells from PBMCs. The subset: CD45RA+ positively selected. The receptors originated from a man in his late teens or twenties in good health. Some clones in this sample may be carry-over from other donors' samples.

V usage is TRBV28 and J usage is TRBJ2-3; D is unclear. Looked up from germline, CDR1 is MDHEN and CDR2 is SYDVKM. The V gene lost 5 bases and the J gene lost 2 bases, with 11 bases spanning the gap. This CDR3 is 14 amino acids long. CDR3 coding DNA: TGTGCCAGCAGTCCGAACAGATTCACAGATACGCAGTATTTT. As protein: CASSPNRFTDTQYF.

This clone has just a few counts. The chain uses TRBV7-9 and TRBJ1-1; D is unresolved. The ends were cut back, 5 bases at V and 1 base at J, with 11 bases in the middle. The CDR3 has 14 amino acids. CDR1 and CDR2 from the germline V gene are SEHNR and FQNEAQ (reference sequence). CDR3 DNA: TGTGCCAGCAGCCGAAAGACTGAGAACACTGAAGCTTTCTTT. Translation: CASSRKTENTEAFF. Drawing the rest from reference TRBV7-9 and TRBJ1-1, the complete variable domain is DTGVSQNPRHKITKRGQNVTFRCDPISEHNRLYWYRQTLGQGPEFLTYFQNEAQLEKSRLLSDRFSAERPKGSFSTLEIQRTEQGDSAMYLCASSRKTENTEAFFGQGTRLTVV.

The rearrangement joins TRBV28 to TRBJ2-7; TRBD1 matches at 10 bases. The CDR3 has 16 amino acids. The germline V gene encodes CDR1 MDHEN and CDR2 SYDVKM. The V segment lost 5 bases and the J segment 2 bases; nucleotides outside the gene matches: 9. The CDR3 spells CASSTPGDRGAYEQYF. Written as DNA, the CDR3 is TGTGCCAGCAGTACCCCGGGGGACAGGGGCGCCTACGAGCAGTACTTC.

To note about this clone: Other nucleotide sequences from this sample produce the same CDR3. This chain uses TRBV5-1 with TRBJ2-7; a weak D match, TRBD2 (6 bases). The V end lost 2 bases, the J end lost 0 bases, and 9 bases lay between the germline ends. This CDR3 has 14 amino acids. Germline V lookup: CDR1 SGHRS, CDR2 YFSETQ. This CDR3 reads CASSFTGSSYEQYF. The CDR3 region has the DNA TGCGCCAGCAGCTTCACCGGGAGCTCCTACGAGCAGTACTTC.

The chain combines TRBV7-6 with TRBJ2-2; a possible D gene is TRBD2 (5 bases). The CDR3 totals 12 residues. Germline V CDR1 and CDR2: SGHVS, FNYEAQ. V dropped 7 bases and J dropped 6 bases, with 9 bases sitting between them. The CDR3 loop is CASTPGAGELFF. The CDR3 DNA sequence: TGTGCCAGCACCCCCGGGGCCGGGGAGCTGTTTTTT.

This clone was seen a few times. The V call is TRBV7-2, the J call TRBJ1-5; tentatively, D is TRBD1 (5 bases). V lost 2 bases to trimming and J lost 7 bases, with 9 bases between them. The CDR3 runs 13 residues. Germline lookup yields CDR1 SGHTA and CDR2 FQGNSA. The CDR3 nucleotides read TGTGCCAGCAGCTTAACGGGGCAACAGCCCCAGCATTTT. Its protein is CASSLTGQQPQHF.

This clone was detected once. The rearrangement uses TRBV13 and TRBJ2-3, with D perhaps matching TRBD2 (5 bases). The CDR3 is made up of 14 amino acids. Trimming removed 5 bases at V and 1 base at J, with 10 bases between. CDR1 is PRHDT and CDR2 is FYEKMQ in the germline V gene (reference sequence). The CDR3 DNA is TGTGCCAGCAGCCGGGAACGGGGCACAGATACGCAGTATTTT. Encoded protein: CASSRERGTDTQYF.

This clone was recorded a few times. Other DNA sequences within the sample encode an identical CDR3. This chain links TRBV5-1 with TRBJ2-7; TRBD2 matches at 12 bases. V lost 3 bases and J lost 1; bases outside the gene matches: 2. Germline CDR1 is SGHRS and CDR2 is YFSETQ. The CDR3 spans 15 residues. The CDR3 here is CASSWGTSGSYEQYF. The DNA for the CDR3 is TGCGCCAGCAGCTGGGGGACTAGCGGGTCCTACGAGCAGTACTTC.

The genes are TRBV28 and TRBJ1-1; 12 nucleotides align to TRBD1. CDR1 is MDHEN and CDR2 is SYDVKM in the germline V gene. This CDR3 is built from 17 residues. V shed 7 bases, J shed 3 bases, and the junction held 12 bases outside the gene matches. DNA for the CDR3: TGTGCCAGCAACCAATACCCGGGACAGGGGGCGTACACTGAAGCTTTCTTT. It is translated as CASNQYPGQGAYTEAFF.

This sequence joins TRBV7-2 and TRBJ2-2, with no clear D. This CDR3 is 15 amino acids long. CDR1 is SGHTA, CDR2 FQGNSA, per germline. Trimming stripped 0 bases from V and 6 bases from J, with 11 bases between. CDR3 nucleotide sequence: TGTGCCAGCAGCTTAGCGACGGTTCCGTCCGGGGAGCTGTTTTTT. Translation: CASSLATVPSGELFF.

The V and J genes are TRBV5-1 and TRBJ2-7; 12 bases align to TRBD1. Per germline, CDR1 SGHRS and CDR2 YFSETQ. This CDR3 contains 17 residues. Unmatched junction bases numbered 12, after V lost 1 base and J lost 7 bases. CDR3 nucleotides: TGCGCCAGCAGCTTGCGACAACCGGGACAGGGGGCGGAGGAGCAGTACTTC. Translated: CASSLRQPGQGAEEQYF.

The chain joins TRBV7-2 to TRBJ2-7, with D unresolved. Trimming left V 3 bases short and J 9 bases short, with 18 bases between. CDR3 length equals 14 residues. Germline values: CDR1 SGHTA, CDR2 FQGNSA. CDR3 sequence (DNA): TGTGCCAGCAGCTTGAGATGGTTGTGGGAATCGCAGTACTTC. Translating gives CASSLRWLWESQYF.

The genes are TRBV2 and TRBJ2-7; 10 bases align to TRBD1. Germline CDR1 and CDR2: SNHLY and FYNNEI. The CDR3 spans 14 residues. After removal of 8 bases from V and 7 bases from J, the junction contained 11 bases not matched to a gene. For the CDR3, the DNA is TGTGCCAGCCGAACTCCGGGACAGGGGAAAGAGCAGTACTTC. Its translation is CASRTPGQGKEQYF.

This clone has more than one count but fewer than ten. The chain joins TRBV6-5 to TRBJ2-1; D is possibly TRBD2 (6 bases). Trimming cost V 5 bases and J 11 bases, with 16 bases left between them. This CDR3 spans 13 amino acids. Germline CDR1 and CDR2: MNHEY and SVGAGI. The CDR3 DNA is TGTGCCAGCAGTGTAACTACCGGGACTCAGCAGTTCTTC. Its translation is CASSVTTGTQQFF.

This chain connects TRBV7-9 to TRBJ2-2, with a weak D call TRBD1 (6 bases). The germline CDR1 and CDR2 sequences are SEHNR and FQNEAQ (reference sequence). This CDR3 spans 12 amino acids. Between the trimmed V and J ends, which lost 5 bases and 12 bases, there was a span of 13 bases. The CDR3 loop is CASSSEGVKLFF. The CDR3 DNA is TGTGCCAGCAGCAGCGAGGGGGTGAAGCTGTTTTTT.

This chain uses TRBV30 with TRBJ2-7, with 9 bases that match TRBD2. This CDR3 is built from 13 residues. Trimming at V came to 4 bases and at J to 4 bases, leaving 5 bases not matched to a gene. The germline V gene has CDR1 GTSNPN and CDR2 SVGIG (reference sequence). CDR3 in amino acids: CAWTSGIGYEQYF. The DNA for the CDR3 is TGTGCCTGGACTAGCGGGATAGGGTACGAGCAGTACTTC.

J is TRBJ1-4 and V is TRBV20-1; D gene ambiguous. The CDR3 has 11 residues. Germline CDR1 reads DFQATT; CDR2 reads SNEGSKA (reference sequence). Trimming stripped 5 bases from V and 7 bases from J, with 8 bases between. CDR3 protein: CSAAVGEKLFF. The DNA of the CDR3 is TGCAGTGCTGCGGTCGGTGAAAAACTGTTTTTT.

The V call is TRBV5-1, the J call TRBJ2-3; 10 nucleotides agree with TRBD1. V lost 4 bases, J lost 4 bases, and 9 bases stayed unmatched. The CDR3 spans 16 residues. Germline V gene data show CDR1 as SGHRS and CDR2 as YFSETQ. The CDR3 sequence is CASSTPGQGGADTQYF. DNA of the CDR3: TGCGCCAGCAGCACACCCGGACAGGGGGGGGCAGATACGCAGTATTTT.

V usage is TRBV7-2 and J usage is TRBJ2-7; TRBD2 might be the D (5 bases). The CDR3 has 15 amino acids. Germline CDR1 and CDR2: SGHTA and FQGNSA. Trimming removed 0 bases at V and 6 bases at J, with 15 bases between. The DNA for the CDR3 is TGTGCCAGCAGCTTAGCGTGGACTCCCGTGGGCGAGCAGTACTTC. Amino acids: CASSLAWTPVGEQYF.

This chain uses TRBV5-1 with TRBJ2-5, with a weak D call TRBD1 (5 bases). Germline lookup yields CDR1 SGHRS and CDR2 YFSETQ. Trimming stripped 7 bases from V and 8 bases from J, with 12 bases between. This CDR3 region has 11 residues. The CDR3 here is CASLDSTTQYF. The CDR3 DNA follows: TGCGCCAGCCTTGACAGCACCACCCAGTACTTC.

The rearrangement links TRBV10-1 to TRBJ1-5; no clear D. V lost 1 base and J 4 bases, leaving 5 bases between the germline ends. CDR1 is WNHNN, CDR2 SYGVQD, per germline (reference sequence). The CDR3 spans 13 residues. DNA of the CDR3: TGCGCCAGCAGTGAGTTCGGTAATCAGCCCCAGCATTTT. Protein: CASSEFGNQPQHF.

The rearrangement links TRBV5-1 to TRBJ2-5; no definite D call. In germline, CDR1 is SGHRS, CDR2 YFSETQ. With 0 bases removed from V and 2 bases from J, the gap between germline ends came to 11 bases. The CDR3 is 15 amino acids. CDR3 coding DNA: TGCGCCAGCAGCTTGGCCCTTCATAGGCAAGAGACCCAGTACTTC. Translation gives CASSLALHRQETQYF.

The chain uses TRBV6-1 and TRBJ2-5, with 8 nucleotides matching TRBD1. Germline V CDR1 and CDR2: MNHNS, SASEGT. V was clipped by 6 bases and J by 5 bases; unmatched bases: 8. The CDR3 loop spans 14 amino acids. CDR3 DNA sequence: TGTGCCAGCAGCAACCCAGGGGGCCGGGAGACCCAGTACTTC. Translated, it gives CASSNPGGRETQYF.

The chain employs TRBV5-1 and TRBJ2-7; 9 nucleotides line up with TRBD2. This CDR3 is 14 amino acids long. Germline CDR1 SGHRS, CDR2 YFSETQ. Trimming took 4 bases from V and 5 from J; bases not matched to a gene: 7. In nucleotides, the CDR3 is TGCGCCAGCAGCGCAACTAGCGGGCTGGACGAGCAGTACTTC. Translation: CASSATSGLDEQYF.

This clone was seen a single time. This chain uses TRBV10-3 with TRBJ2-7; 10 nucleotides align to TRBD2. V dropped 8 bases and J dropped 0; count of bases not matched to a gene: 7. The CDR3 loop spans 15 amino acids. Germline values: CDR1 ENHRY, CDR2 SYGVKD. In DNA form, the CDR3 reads TGTGCCATCGGGGGGGCTAGCGGGAGCTCCTACGAGCAGTACTTC. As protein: CAIGGASGSSYEQYF.

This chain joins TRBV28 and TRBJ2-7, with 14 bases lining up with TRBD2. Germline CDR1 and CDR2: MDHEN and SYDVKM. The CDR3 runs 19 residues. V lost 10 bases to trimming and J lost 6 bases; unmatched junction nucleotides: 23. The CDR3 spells CATSRPGLAGDEGPGEQYF. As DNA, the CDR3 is TGTGCCACCTCGCGACCGGGACTAGCGGGAGACGAGGGCCCGGGCGAGCAGTACTTC. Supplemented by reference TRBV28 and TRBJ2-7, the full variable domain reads DVKVTQSSRYLVKRTGEKVFLECVQDMDHENMFWYRQDPGLGLRLIYFSYDVKMKEKGDIPEGYSVSREKKERFSLILESASTNQTSMYLCATSRPGLAGDEGPGEQYFGPGTRLTVT.

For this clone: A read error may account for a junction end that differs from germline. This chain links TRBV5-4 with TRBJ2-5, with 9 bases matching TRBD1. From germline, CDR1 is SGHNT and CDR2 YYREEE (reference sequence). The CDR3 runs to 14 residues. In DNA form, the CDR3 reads TGTGCCAGCAGCGACGGGACAGGGCTTTTCACCCCGTACTTC. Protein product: CASSDGTGLFTPYF.

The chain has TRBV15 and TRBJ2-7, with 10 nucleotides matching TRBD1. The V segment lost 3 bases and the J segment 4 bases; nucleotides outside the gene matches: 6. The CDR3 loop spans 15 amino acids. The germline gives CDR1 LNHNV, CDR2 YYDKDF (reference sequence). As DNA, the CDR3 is TGTGCCACCAGCAGTGCCGGGACAGGGGTGTACGAGCAGTACTTC. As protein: CATSSAGTGVYEQYF. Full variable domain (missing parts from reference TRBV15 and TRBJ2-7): DAMVIQNPRYQVTQFGKPVTLSCSQTLNHNVMYWYQQKSSQAPKLLFHYYDKDFNNEADTPDNFQSRRPNTSFCFLDIRSPGLGDTAMYLCATSSAGTGVYEQYFGPGTRLTVT.

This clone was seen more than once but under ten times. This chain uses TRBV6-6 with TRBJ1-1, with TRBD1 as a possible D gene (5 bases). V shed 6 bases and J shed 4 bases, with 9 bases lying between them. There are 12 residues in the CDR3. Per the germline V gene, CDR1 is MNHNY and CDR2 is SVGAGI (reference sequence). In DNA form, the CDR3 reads TGTGCCAGCAGGATGAGGGGCACTGAAGCTTTCTTT. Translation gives CASRMRGTEAFF.

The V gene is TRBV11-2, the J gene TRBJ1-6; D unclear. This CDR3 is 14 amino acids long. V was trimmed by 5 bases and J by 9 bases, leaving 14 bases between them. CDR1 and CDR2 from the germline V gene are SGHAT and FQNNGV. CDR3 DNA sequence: TGTGCCAGCAGCCTAAAAGAATTGGGTTCACCCCTCCACTTT. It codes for CASSLKELGSPLHF.